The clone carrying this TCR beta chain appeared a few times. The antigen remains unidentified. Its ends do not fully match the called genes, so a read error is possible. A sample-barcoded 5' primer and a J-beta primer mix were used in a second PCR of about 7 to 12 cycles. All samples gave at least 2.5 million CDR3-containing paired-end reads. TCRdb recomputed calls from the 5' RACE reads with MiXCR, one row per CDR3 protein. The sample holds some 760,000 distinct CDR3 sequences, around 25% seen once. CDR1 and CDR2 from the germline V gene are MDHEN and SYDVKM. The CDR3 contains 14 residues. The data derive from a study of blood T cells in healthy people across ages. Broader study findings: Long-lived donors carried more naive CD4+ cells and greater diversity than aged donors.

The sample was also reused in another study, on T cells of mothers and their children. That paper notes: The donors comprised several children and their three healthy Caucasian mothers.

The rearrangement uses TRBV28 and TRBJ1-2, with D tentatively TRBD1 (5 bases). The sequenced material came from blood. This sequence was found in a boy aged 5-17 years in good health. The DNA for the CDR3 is TGTGCCAGCAGTTTAAAGGGCAGGGACTATGGTTACACCTTC. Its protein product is CASSLKGRDYGYTF.